This TCR beta chain was sequenced during a study of T cells in Graves' hyperthyroidism and ophthalmopathy. Points from the study as a whole: A 13 V-J signature model discriminated ophthalmopathy versus stable hyperthyroidism.

The CDR3 sequence is 14 residues long. The germline V gene encodes CDR1 SGHRS and CDR2 YFSETQ. Absence of ophthalmopathy progression within 18 months defined stable Graves' hyperthyroidism. This clonotype has just one count. Antigen unknown. A much larger clone differs from this one at a single base, so this may be a read error. TCR beta CDR3 regions were amplified from RNA transcripts. The HTBI primer set was used in a first-round RT-PCR of the TCR CDR3. Using its own MiXCR run on the multiplex PCR reads, TCRdb lists one record per CDR3 protein. The sample yields 380,000 or so distinct CDR3 sequences, approximately 13% seen once.

This chain joins TRBV5-1 and TRBJ2-1; TRBD1 aligns across 8 bases. This receptor was obtained from a woman in her 30s with Graves' hyperthyroidism. The sample taken for sequencing was blood. The CDR3 coding sequence is TGCGCCGGCAGCGTCAGGGGGCCCTACAATGAGCAGTTCTTC. Translated, it gives CAGSVRGPYNEQFF. The variable domain in full, with the rest retrieved from reference TRBV5-1 and TRBJ2-1, is KAGVTQTPRYLIKTRGQQVTLSCSPISGHRSVSWYQQTPGQGLQFLFEYFSETQRNKGNFPGRFSGRQFSNSRSEMNVSTLELGDSALYLCAGSVRGPYNEQFFGPGTRLTVL.